This record concerns one T cell receptor (beta chain) sequence. The antigen remains unidentified. These data are taken from a study of cytotoxic CD8 clonotypes in ibrutinib-treated CLL. Study results and limitations: Under therapy, public clonotypes either contracted or stayed stable, and they were uncommon. Sustained-remission and progressing patients' sampling times differed. Baseline clonality, higher than in age-matched healthy donors, tracked circulating CD8+ T-cell counts.

The CDR3 is 22 residues long. Germline V lookup: CDR1 MGHRA, CDR2 YSYEKL. The V end lost 4 bases, the J end lost 3 bases, and 33 bases lay between the germline ends. Only in-frame clones appear in the TCRdb table, and some are missing; sequencing was by immunoSEQ multiplex PCR. In the table there are some 150,000 clones, approximately 75% of which are singletons. The receptor was isolated from a human donor with chronic lymphocytic leukemia. J is TRBJ1-4 and V is TRBV4-1, with no clear D. The sequences come from PBMCs, collected after 12 months of ibrutinib treatment. CDR3 sequence: CASSPRRIPISTLSPANEKLFF. Here the CDR3 DNA reads TGCGCCAGCAGCCCCCGGCGGATCCCAATCTCTACCCTCTCACCGGCTAATGAAAAACTGTTTTTT.